This section outlines one T cell receptor (beta chain) sequence together with its context. No antigen is known for it. This CDR3 region has 20 residues. Per germline, CDR1 MNHEY and CDR2 SMNVEV (reference sequence). V trimming: 5 bases; J trimming: 4 bases; junction bases outside the gene matches: 13. This sample is drawn from a study of radiation and T cells in renal cell carcinoma. Study-level points and caveats: From baseline, blood top tumor clonotypes peaked at 2 weeks post-radiation.

Time point defined: blood 4 weeks post-SBRT, at nephrectomy. Stated treatment: 15 Gy SBRT to primary tumor, nephrectomy 4 weeks later. Measured with immunoSEQ multiplex PCR; TCRdb has only the in-frame clones, and not every one. The sample includes roughly 100,000 clones, around 80% of them seen just once. This specimen was blood, taken from a patient whose treatment included radiotherapy and nephrectomy. The chain employs TRBV27 and TRBJ2-2; 16 bases are shared with TRBD2. The clonotype originates from a man aged 60-69 years with renal cell carcinoma. The CDR3 coding sequence is TGTGCCAGCAGTCCACGACCGGGACTAGCGGGAGGGCCCGCCACCGGGGAGCTGTTTTTT. Translation gives CASSPRPGLAGGPATGELFF.